These 12 T cell receptor beta chains were all obtained from the same sample, sequenced in a study of patients and donors after allogeneic stem cell transplantation (TCRdb year 2020). Libraries were made using RT-PCR. Sequencing took place on a NextSeq 550. Using fastp trimming at Q25 and MiXCR clonotype assembly, TCRdb reanalyzed the public sequencing data and kept in-frame beta chains. Entries that share a CDR3 protein sequence are merged under the most common genes and DNA. This sample gives 920,000 or so distinct CDR3 sequences in total; roughly 17% of them show up just once. Together, the top ten hold under 6.5% of the sample. Material for sequencing was blood, either unsorted or a sorted T cell fraction (not recorded which). The receptors derive from a human donor who was either an allogeneic HSCT recipient or a stem cell or donor lymphocyte infusion donor (not recorded which). It is not recorded whose cells these are; they may come from a transplant donor.

Many counts were recorded for this clonotype. The CDR3 sequence: CASSLGNPEQPQHF. CDR3 nucleotides: TGCGCCAGCAGCTTGGGCAATCCCGAACAGCCCCAGCATTTT. This sequence joins TRBV5-1 and TRBJ1-5; D is unclear. CDR1 and CDR2 from the germline V gene are SGHRS and YFSETQ. The CDR3 has 14 residues. Deletions cut 0 bases from V and 7 bases from J, with 11 bases between.

The chain couples TRBV20-1 to TRBJ2-4; no definite D call. In germline, CDR1 is DFQATT, CDR2 SNEGSKA (reference sequence). Trimming cost V 3 bases and J 0 bases, with 12 bases left between them. The CDR3 is made up of 15 amino acids. The chain's CDR3 is CSASLGSPAKNIQYF. In nucleotides, the CDR3 is TGCAGTGCTAGTCTTGGGTCTCCAGCCAAAAACATTCAGTACTTC.

The sample holds a few counts of this clonotype. The V gene is TRBV6-5, the J gene TRBJ1-3; D is uncertain. The CDR3 length is 18 residues. Trimming removed 2 bases at V and 0 bases at J, with 17 bases between. Per the germline V gene, CDR1 is MNHEY and CDR2 is SVGAGI. The CDR3 DNA follows: TGTGCCAGCAGTTACCGGCCGGCCAGTTCTAACTCTGGAAACACCATATATTTT. This codes for CASSYRPASSNSGNTIYF.

The rearrangement uses TRBV11-3 and TRBJ2-1; D remains unclear. Per germline, CDR1 SGHNT and CDR2 YENEEA. V was pared by 8 bases and J by 6 bases, with 20 bases between. The CDR3 has 15 amino acids. The CDR3 sequence: CASGPRRSVVNEQFF. The CDR3, as DNA: TGTGCCAGCGGACCCCGAAGGTCAGTTGTCAATGAGCAGTTCTTC.

This clonotype was seen a handful of times. The genes are TRBV12-3 or TRBV12-4 and TRBJ1-5; 12 bases map to TRBD1. V lost 5 bases, J lost 7 bases, and 9 bases stayed unmatched. CDR3 size: 16 residues. This CDR3 reads CASSLGTGGARQPQHF. Here the CDR3 DNA reads TGTGCCAGCAGTCTGGGGACAGGGGGCGCGAGGCAGCCCCAGCATTTT.

This clonotype was seen ten or more times. The chain joins TRBV7-9 to TRBJ2-3; 7 bases are shared with TRBD2. Looked up from germline, CDR1 is SEHNR and CDR2 is FQNEAQ (reference sequence). V shed 5 bases, J shed 2 bases, and the junction held 4 bases outside the gene matches. This CDR3 comprises 14 residues. The DNA for the CDR3 is TGTGCCAGCAGCCCTAGCGGAACCACAGATACGCAGTATTTT. Residues: CASSPSGTTDTQYF.

The chain uses TRBV7-9 and TRBJ2-7; possible D gene TRBD1, 5 bases. Germline CDR1 SEHNR, CDR2 FQNEAQ (reference sequence). V gave up 3 bases and J gave up 5 bases, with 14 bases separating them. The CDR3 sequence is 14 residues long. CDR3 DNA sequence: TGTGCCAGCAGCTTCGTCGGGCAGGGCCACGAGCAGTACTTC. It translates to CASSFVGQGHEQYF. Based on the CDR3 plus reference TRBV7-9 and TRBJ2-7, the full variable domain is DTGVSQNPRHKITKRGQNVTFRCDPISEHNRLYWYRQTLGQGPEFLTYFQNEAQLEKSRLLSDRFSAERPKGSFSTLEIQRTEQGDSAMYLCASSFVGQGHEQYFGPGTRLTVT.

The chain carries TRBV6-1 and TRBJ2-3; tentative D call: TRBD1 (6 bases). CDR3 size: 15 residues. CDR1 and CDR2 from the germline V gene are MNHNS and SASEGT. V lost 7 bases, J lost 2 bases, and 16 bases lay in between. The CDR3 region has the DNA TGTGCCAGCAAGAAACGGGACACCCACACAGATACGCAGTATTTT. Encoded protein: CASKKRDTHTDTQYF.

This clonotype appeared once. The chain uses TRBV2 and TRBJ2-1; 8 nucleotides line up with TRBD2. Losses at the gene ends were 2 bases for V and 5 bases for J; bases not matched to a gene: 5. Germline V gene lookup returns CDR1 SNHLY and CDR2 FYNNEI. The CDR3 runs 15 residues. CDR3: CASSEIRGGHNEQFF. CDR3 in DNA: TGTGCCAGCAGTGAAATCCGGGGGGGCCACAATGAGCAGTTCTTC.

Worth noting for this clonotype: Given the absence of the conserved phenylalanine or tryptophan at the CDR3 end, a read error is likely. V usage is TRBV6-1 and J usage is TRBJ1-3; 9 nucleotides agree with TRBD1. The CDR3 totals 16 residues. CDR1 MNHNS and CDR2 SASEGT come from the germline V gene. The trim removed 5 bases at V and 2 bases at J, leaving 7 bases unmatched. The CDR3: CASSTTGTGTGNTIYC. The CDR3 region has the DNA TGTGCCAGCAGTACTACCGGGACAGGGACTGGAAACACCATATATTGT.

This clonotype has a handful of counts. This chain links TRBV7-9 with TRBJ1-2; D perhaps matches TRBD1 (5 bases). The CDR3 totals 14 residues. Trimming left V 3 bases short and J 5 bases short, with 13 bases between. CDR1 and CDR2 from the germline V gene are SEHNR and FQNEAQ (reference sequence). The CDR3 coding sequence is TGTGCCAGCAGCTTTGGACAACAGTGGTATGGCTACACCTTC. Its protein product is CASSFGQQWYGYTF.

The chain has TRBV5-6 and TRBJ2-5; D is perhaps TRBD1 (6 bases). Looked up from germline, CDR1 is SGHDT and CDR2 is YYEEEE. Trimming removed 4 bases from V and 5 bases from J, with 15 bases in between. The CDR3 totals 14 residues. The CDR3 DNA is TGTGCCAGCAGCCCACAACAGGGCATCGAGACCCAGTACTTC. It encodes CASSPQQGIETQYF.